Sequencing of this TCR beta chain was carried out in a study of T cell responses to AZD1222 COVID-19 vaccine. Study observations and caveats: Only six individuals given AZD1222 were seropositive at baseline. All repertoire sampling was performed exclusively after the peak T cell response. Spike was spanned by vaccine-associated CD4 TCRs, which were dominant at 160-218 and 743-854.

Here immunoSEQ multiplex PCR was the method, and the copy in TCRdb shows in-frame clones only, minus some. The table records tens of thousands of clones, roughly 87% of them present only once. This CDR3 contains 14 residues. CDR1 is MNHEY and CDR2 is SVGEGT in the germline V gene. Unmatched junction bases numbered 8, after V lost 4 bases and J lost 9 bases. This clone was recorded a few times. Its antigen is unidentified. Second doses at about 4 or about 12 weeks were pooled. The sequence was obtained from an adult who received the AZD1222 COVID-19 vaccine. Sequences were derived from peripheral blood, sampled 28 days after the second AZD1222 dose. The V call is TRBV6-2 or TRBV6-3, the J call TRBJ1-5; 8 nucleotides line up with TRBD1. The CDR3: CASSSGTGLRPQHF. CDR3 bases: TGTGCCAGCAGTTCCGGGACAGGACTTCGGCCCCAGCATTTT.